Listed below are T cell receptor beta chains from one sample, sequenced in a study of blood T cell repertoires in COVID-19. Using immunoSEQ multiplex PCR, the repertoire was profiled, and TCRdb retains in-frame clones only, with some absent. The data show around 620,000 clones, 80% to 90% seen once. What was sequenced was peripheral blood. Receptors originate from a woman between 18 and 29 years old with acute or convalescent COVID-19. CDR3s include the opening cysteine and the closing phenylalanine or tryptophan. The D gene is left open where the match is weak. Only some rows state a clone size, as once, few, many or a class for expanded clones.

V	D	size	J	DNA	CDR3
TRBV3-1/TRBV3-2	-	once	TRBJ2-5	TGTGCCAGCAGCCAAGCGGGTCGGCAAGAGACCCAGTACTTC	CASSQAGRQETQYF
TRBV18	-	-	TRBJ1-1	TGTGCCAGCTCACCGGTAGCGGGAAACACTGAAGCTTTCTTT	CASSPVAGNTEAFF
TRBV29-1	-	-	TRBJ2-7	TGCAGCGTCGGGATCCGGCCCGTCCCCGAGCAGTACTTC	CSVGIRPVPEQYF
TRBV7-2	-	-	TRBJ2-7	TGTGCCAGCAGCTTAGAAGTTGGCAGGGCCTACGAGCAGTACTTC	CASSLEVGRAYEQYF
TRBV5-6	-	-	TRBJ2-7	TGTGCCAGCAGCTTGTCTAGCACATACGAGCAGTACTTC	CASSLSSTYEQYF
TRBV5-1	-	-	TRBJ2-2	TGCGCCAGCAGCCCCCCTCGAGAGCGCGGGGAGCTGTTTTTT	CASSPPRERGELFF
TRBV3-1/TRBV3-2	TRBD1	-	TRBJ1-2	TGTGCCAGCAGCCTCGGGACAGCCATTTCCACCTATGGCTACACCTTC	CASSLGTAISTYGYTF
TRBV11-3	-	-	TRBJ1-5	TGTGCCAGCAGCTTAGATCTTTTGAGGGTCAAGGTCCAGCCCCAGCATTTT	CASSLDLLRVKVQPQHF
TRBV2	-	-	TRBJ1-4	TGTGCCAGCAGTGAGAGGAGACTCGGGGCAACTAATGAAAAACTGTTTTTT	CASSERRLGATNEKLFF
TRBV15	-	-	TRBJ1-1	TGTGCCACCAGCAGAGATCGGGAGGGGGACACTGAAGCTTTCTTT	CATSRDREGDTEAFF
TRBV12-3/TRBV12-4	-	-	TRBJ1-6	TGTGCCAGCAGTTTAGGCGGCGTCCCCCTCCACTTT	CASSLGGVPLHF
TRBV6-5	TRBD2	-	TRBJ2-1	TGTGCCAGCAGTGACTCTAGCGGGGGGGCCCGTGAGCAGTTCTTC	CASSDSSGGAREQFF
TRBV12-3/TRBV12-4	TRBD1	-	TRBJ1-2	TGTGCCAGCAGCCCCAGGACAGGGGAAGGCTACACCTTC	CASSPRTGEGYTF
TRBV11-2	-	-	TRBJ1-2	TGTGCCAGCAGCTCACTCTACGGGGGGGGTGGCTACACCTTC	CASSSLYGGGGYTF
TRBV9	TRBD1	-	TRBJ1-2	TGTGCCAGCACCGACAGGGAGGATGGCTACACCTTC	CASTDREDGYTF
TRBV7-8	TRBD2	-	TRBJ2-3	TGTGCCAGCAGCTCGGGACTAGCGGGGGGGCCCGGCACAGATACGCAGTATTTT	CASSSGLAGGPGTDTQYF
TRBV7-9	TRBD1	-	TRBJ1-5	TGTGCCAGCAGCCCGGGACAGAATCAGCCCCAGCATTTT	CASSPGQNQPQHF
TRBV5-1	TRBD2	-	TRBJ2-5	TGCGCCAGCAGCTTGACGTCCGGGGGGGCCGGGGAGACCCAGTACTTC	CASSLTSGGAGETQYF
TRBV2	-	-	TRBJ1-1	TGTGCCAGCTCCGGAGCTCGGGTCTTGAACACTGAAGCTTTCTTT	CASSGARVLNTEAFF
TRBV2	TRBD1	-	TRBJ1-2	TGTGCCAGCAGTAACCACAGGGGCTGGTATGGCTACACCTTC	CASSNHRGWYGYTF